Listed here are 21 T cell receptor beta chains from one sample, sequenced in a study of blood T cell repertoires in COVID-19. Data came from immunoSEQ multiplex PCR; TCRdb stores just in-frame clones and leaves some out. The repertoire holds roughly 200,000 clones, around 86% seen once, with 7% to 7.5% in the top ten. The specimen was PBMCs or T cells enriched from blood (not recorded which). These receptors came from a young man in a cohort exposed to, infected with or recovered from COVID-19 (not recorded which).

The V call is TRBV15, the J call TRBJ2-1; unclear D gene. V was trimmed by 1 base and J by 12 bases, leaving 7 bases between them. CDR3 length: 11 amino acids. The germline V gene encodes CDR1 LNHNV and CDR2 YYDKDF (reference sequence). The CDR3 region is CATSRGHRQFF. The CDR3 DNA sequence: TGTGCCACCAGCAGAGGTCATAGGCAGTTCTTC.

J is TRBJ1-1 and V is TRBV10-3; 7 nucleotides match TRBD1. Trimming cost V 6 bases and J 0 bases; bases outside gene matches: 10. The germline gives CDR1 ENHRY, CDR2 SYGVKD. The CDR3 has 16 residues. CDR3 sequence (DNA): TGTGCCATCAGCCCCGGGACAGTGATTATGAACACTGAAGCTTTCTTT. The encoded protein is CAISPGTVIMNTEAFF.

The V gene is TRBV5-6, the J gene TRBJ1-6; tentative D call: TRBD1 (5 bases). This CDR3 has 14 amino acids. The V and J ends lost 6 bases and 4 bases respectively, with 11 bases between them. CDR1 and CDR2 from the germline V gene are SGHDT and YYEEEE. The CDR3 region is CASKPGEYNSPLHF. The CDR3 nucleotides read TGTGCCAGCAAACCGGGGGAATATAATTCACCCCTCCACTTT.

The chain uses TRBV12-3 or TRBV12-4 and TRBJ2-7; maybe TRBD2 (6 bases). The CDR3 runs 12 residues. With 1 base removed from V and 5 bases from J, the gap between germline ends came to 6 bases. The CDR3 sequence: CASSLGGDEQYF. The CDR3 coding sequence is TGTGCCAGCAGTTTAGGCGGGGACGAGCAGTACTTC.

The V call is TRBV28, the J call TRBJ2-5; 9 nucleotides agree with TRBD2. This CDR3 is built from 19 residues. Looked up from germline, CDR1 is MDHEN and CDR2 is SYDVKM. The trim removed 5 bases at V and 3 bases at J, leaving 19 bases unmatched. CDR3: CASSPLVARRSGRKETQYF. In DNA, the CDR3 is TGTGCCAGCAGTCCCCTAGTGGCCCGGCGTAGCGGGAGAAAAGAGACCCAGTACTTC.

The chain employs TRBV7-9 and TRBJ1-1; no reliable D call. V dropped 2 bases and J dropped 1 base, with 17 bases sitting between them. The V gene's germline CDR1 is SEHNR and CDR2 FQNEAQ (reference sequence). This CDR3 is built from 17 residues. CDR3 sequence (DNA): TGTGCCAGCAGCTTACCAAACCAAGGACTGACGAACACTGAAGCTTTCTTT. Its translation: CASSLPNQGLTNTEAFF.

The chain uses TRBV5-4 and TRBJ2-3; 7 positions agree with TRBD2. V shed 3 bases and J 0 bases; nucleotides not matched to a gene: 4. The CDR3 contains 15 residues. Germline values: CDR1 SGHNT, CDR2 YYREEE (reference sequence). CDR3 bases: TGTGCCAGCAGCTGGAGCGGGACTAGCACAGATACGCAGTATTTT. Residues: CASSWSGTSTDTQYF. Based on the CDR3 plus reference TRBV5-4 and TRBJ2-3, the full variable domain is ETGVTQSPTHLIKTRGQQVTLRCSSQSGHNTVSWYQQALGQGPQFIFQYYREEENGRGNFPPRFSGLQFPNYSSELNVNALELDDSALYLCASSWSGTSTDTQYFGPGTRLTVL.

This rearrangement joins TRBV24-1 to TRBJ2-3; a possible D gene is TRBD1 (6 bases). The V and J ends lost 0 bases and 5 bases respectively, with 17 bases between them. The CDR3 has 17 residues. CDR1 and CDR2 (germline): KGHDR, SFDVKD. The CDR3 DNA sequence: TGTGCCACCAGTGATTTGCGAGGCCAGGGGTTCCGAGATACGCAGTATTTT. Its protein is CATSDLRGQGFRDTQYF.

V usage is TRBV5-8 and J usage is TRBJ1-1, with unresolved D. CDR1 is SGHTS and CDR2 is YDEGEE in the germline V gene. Trimming took off 3 bases at V and 1 base at J, with 16 bases between the two ends. The CDR3 contains 16 residues. The CDR3 spells CASSSQISFRNTEAFF. The CDR3, as DNA: TGTGCCAGCAGCTCCCAGATATCCTTTCGGAACACTGAAGCTTTCTTT.

This chain connects TRBV4-1 to TRBJ2-2; the match to TRBD1 covers 7 bases. This CDR3 spans 16 amino acids. V lost 2 bases to trimming and J lost 4 bases; unmatched junction nucleotides: 7. Looked up from germline, CDR1 is MGHRA and CDR2 is YSYEKL. DNA for the CDR3: TGCGCCAGCAGCCAACCCCGGGACAGATCCACCGGGGAGCTGTTTTTT. Amino acid sequence: CASSQPRDRSTGELFF.

V gene TRBV5-1 combines with J gene TRBJ1-5; D is uncertain. CDR1 SGHRS and CDR2 YFSETQ come from the germline V gene. With 3 bases removed from V and 7 bases from J, the gap between germline ends came to 11 bases. This CDR3 region has 13 residues. The CDR3 nucleotides are TGCGCCAGCAGCTGGAAACTAGGCCAGCCCCAGCATTTT. Protein sequence: CASSWKLGQPQHF.

The rearrangement joins TRBV6-5 to TRBJ1-2; 7 nucleotides agree with TRBD1. Germline CDR1 MNHEY, CDR2 SVGAGI. V shed 5 bases and J 3 bases; nucleotides not matched to a gene: 6. There are 14 residues in the CDR3. CDR3 sequence: CASSLGQDYYGYTF. CDR3 nucleotide sequence: TGTGCCAGCAGTCTCGGACAGGACTACTATGGCTACACCTTC.

CDR3 bases: TGCGCCAGCAGCTTGGCTCCGACTAGCGGGACTGGCGGGGAGCTGTTTTTT. Its protein product is CASSLAPTSGTGGELFF. The chain employs TRBV5-1 and TRBJ2-2, with 11 bases lining up with TRBD2. The CDR3 extends over 17 amino acids. Trimming cost V 0 bases and J 7 bases; bases outside gene matches: 8. The V gene's germline CDR1 is SGHRS and CDR2 YFSETQ.

The J gene is TRBJ2-5, the V gene TRBV5-4; D call uncertain. Germline assignment: CDR1 SGHNT and CDR2 YYREEE (reference sequence). V was cut by 9 bases and J by 4 bases, with 13 bases left in between. This CDR3 is built from 12 residues. The CDR3 DNA reads TGTGCCACCTTGCTCCCCAGAGAGACCCAGTACTTC. Encoded protein: CATLLPRETQYF. Drawing the rest from reference TRBV5-4 and TRBJ2-5, the complete variable domain is ETGVTQSPTHLIKTRGQQVTLRCSSQSGHNTVSWYQQALGQGPQFIFQYYREEENGRGNFPPRFSGLQFPNYSSELNVNALELDDSALYLCATLLPRETQYFGPGTRLLVL.

The rearrangement joins TRBV24-1 to TRBJ1-3; a possible D gene is TRBD1 (6 bases). The CDR3 runs 16 residues. Per the germline V gene, CDR1 is KGHDR and CDR2 is SFDVKD. Trimming took off 2 bases at V and 2 bases at J, with 12 bases between the two ends. DNA of the CDR3: TGTGCCACCAGTGATTCCCAGGGGAAGCCTGGAAACACCATATATTTT. Amino acids: CATSDSQGKPGNTIYF.

CDR3 residues: CASSARTRDNEQFF. The CDR3 DNA is TGTGCCAGCAGCGCCCGCACTCGGGACAATGAGCAGTTCTTC. This sequence joins TRBV7-9 and TRBJ2-1; D not resolved. There are 14 residues in the CDR3. Germline CDR1 SEHNR, CDR2 FQNEAQ (reference sequence). The V end lost 5 bases, the J end lost 5 bases, and 13 bases lay between the germline ends.

V and J are TRBV11-2 and TRBJ2-7, with 13 bases matching TRBD2. The CDR3 covers 16 residues. V was clipped by 6 bases and J by 3 bases; unmatched bases: 8. Germline values: CDR1 SGHAT, CDR2 FQNNGV. CDR3 protein: CASRKLGLAGFYEQYF. In nucleotides, the CDR3 is TGTGCCAGCAGGAAACTGGGACTAGCGGGATTCTACGAGCAGTACTTC.

The chain has TRBV11-2 and TRBJ2-2; D possibly corresponds to TRBD2 (6 bases). Germline assignment: CDR1 SGHAT and CDR2 FQNNGV. This CDR3 has 13 residues. Trimming took off 3 bases at V and 6 bases at J, with 8 bases between the two ends. CDR3 in amino acids: CASSLGLAGELFF. As DNA, the CDR3 is TGTGCCAGCAGCTTGGGACTTGCCGGGGAGCTGTTTTTT.

This chain links TRBV28 with TRBJ2-3; 8 positions match TRBD2. J lost 6 bases, V lost 5 bases, and 16 bases had no gene match. The CDR3 runs 17 residues. The V gene's germline CDR1 is MDHEN and CDR2 SYDVKM. This chain's CDR3 is CASSTTTIAGSVDTQYF. CDR3 DNA: TGTGCCAGCAGTACGACCACGATAGCGGGATCGGTGGATACGCAGTATTTT.

The chain recombines TRBV13 with TRBJ1-2, with 10 nucleotides matching TRBD1. The V and J ends lost 0 bases and 2 bases, in that order; junction bases with no gene match: 3. The germline V gene has CDR1 PRHDT and CDR2 FYEKMQ (reference sequence). The CDR3 is made up of 16 amino acids. The chain's CDR3 is CASSLGPGQGNYGYTF. CDR3 DNA sequence: TGTGCCAGCAGCTTAGGCCCGGGACAGGGGAACTATGGCTACACCTTC.

This rearrangement joins TRBV27 to TRBJ2-1; TRBD2 agrees at 10 bases. Germline lookup yields CDR1 MNHEY and CDR2 SMNVEV (reference sequence). This CDR3 has 17 residues. V shed 2 bases and J 7 bases; nucleotides not matched to a gene: 11. The CDR3 region has the DNA TGTGCCAGCAGTTTAGGTATTGGGACTAGCGTGGGGAATGAGCAGTTCTTC. It yields the protein CASSLGIGTSVGNEQFF.